The 3 T cell receptor beta chains below were found in one sample sequenced in a study of T cell responses to AZD1222 COVID-19 vaccine listed by TCRdb under 2021. The sample's time point label, in plain terms: baseline before first vaccination. Library preparation was by the immunoSEQ multiplex PCR assay. TCRdb mirrors the immuneACCESS table, restricted to in-frame sequences. Some clones are absent from its copies; in checked studies, under half trace to an unresolved V gene, and the reason for the others is unknown. A total of approximately 71,000 clones appear in this sample, 65% to 80% of them only once. The ten largest clones take up 9.5% to 13% of the sample. Sequencing used peripheral blood, obtained on day 0 of AZD1222 vaccination. The receptors originated from an adult in good health.

The J gene is TRBJ1-4, the V gene TRBV5-1; D not certain. Germline CDR1 SGHRS, CDR2 YFSETQ. This CDR3 has 15 residues. With 0 bases removed from V and 0 bases from J, the gap between germline ends came to 6 bases. DNA of the CDR3: TGCGCCAGCAGCTTGGTGGGCGCAACTAATGAAAAACTGTTTTTT. Its translation is CASSLVGATNEKLFF.

The CDR3 sequence is CASRRDISTDTQYF. CDR3 bases: TGTGCCAGCAGGCGGGACATTAGCACAGATACGCAGTATTTT. The J gene is TRBJ2-3, the V gene TRBV3-1 (or the pseudogene TRBV3-2), with D perhaps assigned TRBD1 or TRBD2 (6 bases each). This CDR3 spans 14 amino acids. Germline V gene data show CDR1 as LGHDT and CDR2 as YNNKEL (reference sequence). V lost 6 bases to trimming and J lost 0 bases, with 10 bases between them.

This chain uses TRBV12-5 with TRBJ2-7; D perhaps matches TRBD1 (5 bases). Germline loops: CDR1 LGHNT, CDR2 FRNRAP. V was clipped by 2 bases and J by 0 bases, with 8 bases between them. The CDR3 is 14 amino acids. The CDR3 DNA is TGTGCTAGTGGTTTGTCAGGGTCCTCCTACGAGCAGTACTTC. It specifies CASGLSGSSYEQYF. The whole variable domain, remainder taken from reference TRBV12-5 and TRBJ2-7, is DARVTQTPRHKVTEMGQEVTMRCQPILGHNTVFWYRQTMMQGLELLAYFRNRAPLDDSGMPKDRFSAEMPDATLATLKIQPSEPRDSAVYFCASGLSGSSYEQYFGPGTRLTVT.